The 2 T cell receptor beta chains reported below all come from one sample, sequenced in a study of CD8 T cells in ankylosing spondylitis. TCRdb passed the 5' RACE reads through MiXCR, listing each CDR3 protein once. The sample shows about 190,000 distinct CDR3 sequences, 10% to 15% of them seen only once. Source material: blood, either unsorted or a sorted T cell fraction (not recorded which). Receptors originate from a female donor with ankylosing spondylitis or in good health (not recorded which).

This clonotype was seen a few times. This chain joins TRBV12-3 or TRBV12-4 and TRBJ1-1; D gene unclear. The V gene lost 10 bases and the J gene lost 0 bases, with 27 bases spanning the gap. The CDR3 sequence is 18 residues long. CDR3 DNA: TGTGCCATCCTGGTAAGCGGCAGGAGTAAAAACATGAACACTGAAGCTTTCTTT. Encoded protein: CAILVSGRSKNMNTEAFF.

This clonotype appeared many times. The J gene is TRBJ2-3, the V gene TRBV6-5, with D unresolved. CDR3 length: 16 amino acids. The germline CDR1 and CDR2 sequences are MNHEY and SVGAGI. Trimming pared 3 bases from V and 4 bases from J, leaving 17 bases between. CDR3 sequence (DNA): TGTGCCAGCAGTTATTCTCCTTCGTCCGAGCCAGATACGCAGTATTTT. Translated, it gives CASSYSPSSEPDTQYF.